One sample yielded the 2 T cell receptor beta chains listed below, sequenced in a study of shared clonotypes between healthy human individuals. Measured with immunoSEQ multiplex PCR; TCRdb has only the in-frame clones, and not every one. The table records 900,000 to 1,200,000 clones, about 80% of them present only once. The specimen was memory CD4+ T cells from PBMCs. Subset given: CD45RA-negative fraction. The receptors here all came from a man younger than 35 in good health. Some clones in this sample may be carry-over from other donors' samples.

CDR3 residues: CASSLTNQNTEAFF. CDR3 bases: TGTGCCAGCAGCTTAACGAATCAGAACACTGAAGCTTTCTTT. The V and J genes are TRBV7-8 and TRBJ1-1; D remains unclear. From germline, CDR1 is SGHVS and CDR2 FQNEAQ. The CDR3 contains 14 residues. The V gene lost 2 bases and the J gene lost 1 base, with 8 bases spanning the gap.

This clone was seen just once. The missing conserved phenylalanine or tryptophan at the end of this CDR3 makes a read error likely. The V gene is TRBV10-3, the J gene TRBJ2-7; 13 bases fit TRBD2. The V gene's germline CDR1 is ENHRY and CDR2 SYGVKD. CDR3 size: 15 residues. The CDR3 nucleotides are TGCGCCATCAGTACCGGGACTAGCGGGACCTACGAGCAGTACCTC. Amino acids: CAISTGTSGTYEQYL.